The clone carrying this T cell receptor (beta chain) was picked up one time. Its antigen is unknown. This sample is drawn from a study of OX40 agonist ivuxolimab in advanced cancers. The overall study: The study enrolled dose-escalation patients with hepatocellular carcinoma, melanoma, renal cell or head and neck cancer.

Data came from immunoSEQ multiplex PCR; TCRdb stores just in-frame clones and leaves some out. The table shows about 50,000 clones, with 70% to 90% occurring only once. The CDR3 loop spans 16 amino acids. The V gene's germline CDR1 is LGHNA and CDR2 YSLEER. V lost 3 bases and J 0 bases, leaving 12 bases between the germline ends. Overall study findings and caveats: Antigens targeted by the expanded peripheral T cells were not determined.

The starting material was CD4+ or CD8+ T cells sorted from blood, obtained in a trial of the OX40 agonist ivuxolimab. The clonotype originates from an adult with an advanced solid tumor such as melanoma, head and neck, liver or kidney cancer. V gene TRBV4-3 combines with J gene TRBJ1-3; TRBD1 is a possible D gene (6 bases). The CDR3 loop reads CASSQATGPSGNTIYF. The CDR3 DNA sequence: TGCGCCAGCAGCCAGGCCACAGGGCCCTCTGGAAACACCATATATTTT.